These 9 T cell receptor beta chains came from one sample sequenced in a study of OX40 agonist ivuxolimab in advanced cancers. The library came from the immunoSEQ multiplex PCR assay. TCRdb holds this immuneACCESS table with in-frame rearrangements only. Some clones are missing; in checked studies, unresolved V genes explain under half, and the rest has no known cause. Recorded for this sample are 65,000 to 85,000 clones; approximately 81% of them occurred a single time. Roughly 2% of the sample goes to the ten largest clones. The sequenced sample was CD4+ or CD8+ T cells sorted from blood, obtained in a trial of the OX40 agonist ivuxolimab. Receptors originate from an adult with an advanced solid tumor such as melanoma, head and neck, liver or kidney cancer.

As for this clone: A read error may account for a junction end that differs from germline. V usage is TRBV7-2 and J usage is TRBJ2-5, with 10 bases aligning to TRBD1. The germline CDR1 and CDR2 sequences are SGHTA and FQGNSA. The CDR3 consists of 17 residues. The CDR3 DNA follows: TGTGCCAGCAGCCTAGCGGCCTGGGGGACAGGGGACAAGACCCAGTACTTC. Translated, it gives CASSLAAWGTGDKTQYF.

This chain uses TRBV4-1 with TRBJ2-3; 15 bases are a match to TRBD2. V lost 1 base to trimming and J lost 5 bases; unmatched junction nucleotides: 10. CDR1 and CDR2 (germline): MGHRA, YSYEKL. This CDR3 is 19 amino acids long. CDR3 region: CASSQGTSGGARRGDTQYF. The CDR3 coding sequence is TGCGCCAGCAGCCAAGGGACTAGCGGGGGGGCCCGAAGAGGAGATACGCAGTATTTT.

V gene TRBV10-3 combines with J gene TRBJ1-5, with 7 bases identical to TRBD1. Germline assignment: CDR1 ENHRY and CDR2 SYGVKD. J lost 4 bases, V lost 5 bases, and 8 bases had no gene match. CDR3 size: 15 residues. CDR3 coding DNA: TGTGCCATCAGTAGGGGGACAGTCGATAATCAGCCCCAGCATTTT. Translated, it gives CAISRGTVDNQPQHF.

With respect to this clone: Within the sample, other DNA sequences also encode this same CDR3. The J gene is TRBJ1-5, the V gene TRBV5-4; no clear D gene. V was pared by 2 bases and J by 3 bases, with 9 bases between. The CDR3 extends over 14 amino acids. The V gene's germline CDR1 is SGHNT and CDR2 YYREEE (reference sequence). The chain's CDR3 is CASSLEGSNQPQHF. The CDR3 nucleotides read TGTGCCAGCAGCTTAGAAGGCTCCAATCAGCCCCAGCATTTT.

The CDR3 sequence is CASSSTGSYNEQFF. CDR3 DNA: TGTGCCAGCAGCTCGACAGGGTCCTACAATGAGCAGTTCTTC. The chain links TRBV6-6 to TRBJ2-1; TRBD1 agrees at 7 bases. CDR3 size: 14 residues. CDR1 and CDR2 from the germline V gene are MNHNY and SVGAGI (reference sequence). V shed 6 bases, J shed 1 base, and the junction held 3 bases outside the gene matches.

The chain links TRBV6-4 to TRBJ2-5; D tentatively reads TRBD1 or TRBD2 (5 bases each). CDR1 and CDR2 from the germline V gene are MRHNA and SNTAGT. V was trimmed by 2 bases and J by 7 bases, leaving 20 bases between them. This CDR3 is built from 16 residues. CDR3 sequence reads: CASSDGGHPGSGTQYF. For the CDR3, the DNA is TGTGCCAGCAGTGACGGAGGACATCCGGGATCGGGGACCCAGTACTTC.

The rearrangement uses TRBV28 and TRBJ2-2; D call uncertain. The CDR3 is made up of 13 amino acids. Germline V CDR1 and CDR2: MDHEN, SYDVKM. Trimming pared 8 bases from V and 3 bases from J, leaving 10 bases between. CDR3 DNA: TGTGCCAGCGTTGCTAGGCACACCGGGGAGCTGTTTTTT. Translated: CASVARHTGELFF.

The chain employs TRBV7-2 and TRBJ1-4, with 8 bases identical to TRBD1. J lost 4 bases, V lost 2 bases, and 3 bases had no gene match. The CDR3 spans 15 residues. Germline values: CDR1 SGHTA, CDR2 FQGNSA. The CDR3 is CASSLRTGSNEKLFF. For the CDR3, the DNA is TGTGCCAGCAGCTTAAGGACAGGGAGTAATGAAAAACTGTTTTTT.

V and J are TRBV27 and TRBJ2-7; D is possibly TRBD2 (5 bases). The CDR3 totals 13 residues. Deletions cut 3 bases from V and 6 bases from J, with 12 bases between. From germline, CDR1 is MNHEY and CDR2 SMNVEV (reference sequence). The CDR3 DNA reads as TGTGCCAGCAGTTTGGCTACCCGGGGCGAGCAGTACTTC. It codes for CASSLATRGEQYF.